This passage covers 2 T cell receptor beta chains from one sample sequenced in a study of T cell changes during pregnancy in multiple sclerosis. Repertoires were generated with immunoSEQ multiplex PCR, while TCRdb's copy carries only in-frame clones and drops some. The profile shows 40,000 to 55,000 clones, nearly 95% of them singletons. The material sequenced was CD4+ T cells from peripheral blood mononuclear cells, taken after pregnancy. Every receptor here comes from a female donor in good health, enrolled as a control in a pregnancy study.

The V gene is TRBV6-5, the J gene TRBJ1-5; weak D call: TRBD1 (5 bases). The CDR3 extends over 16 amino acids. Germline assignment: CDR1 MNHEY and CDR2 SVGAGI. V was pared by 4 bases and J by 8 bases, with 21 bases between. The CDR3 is CASSSLSGKGWEPQHF. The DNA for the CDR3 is TGTGCCAGCAGTTCCCTGTCAGGGAAGGGTTGGGAGCCCCAGCATTTT.

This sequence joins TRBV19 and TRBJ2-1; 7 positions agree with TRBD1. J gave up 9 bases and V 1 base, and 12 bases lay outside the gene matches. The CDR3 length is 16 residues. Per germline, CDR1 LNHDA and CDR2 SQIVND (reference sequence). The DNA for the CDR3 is TGTGCCAGTAGTATAGCAAGGGGGCGGATAGGTGGTGAGCAGTTCTTC. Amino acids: CASSIARGRIGGEQFF.